Below, one T cell receptor beta chain is given with its context. Its antigen is as yet unknown. The data derive from a study of shared clonotypes between healthy human individuals. Regarding the study as a whole: Shared clonotypes across all four donors exceeded non-shared ones in generation probability.

CD8 cells classed as naive were CD45RO-negative and positively selected for CCR7, excluding terminally differentiated effector memory CD45RA+ cells. The assay was immunoSEQ multiplex PCR, and TCRdb's table has in-frame clones only and misses some. This table has hundreds of thousands of clones, 95% to 96% appearing once. The V gene end was trimmed by 5 bases and the J gene end by 7 bases; junction bases not matched to a gene: 14. This CDR3 has 16 amino acids. Per the germline V gene, CDR1 is MDHEN and CDR2 is SYDVKM. This receptor was taken from a woman under 40 in good health. Sequencing was performed on naive CD8+ T cells sorted from blood. The chain joins TRBV28 to TRBJ2-1; 7 nucleotides align to TRBD1. CDR3 sequence (DNA): TGTGCCAGCAGTCCAGACAGGGTGGCTTGGAGGAATGAGCAGTTCTTC. Protein: CASSPDRVAWRNEQFF.